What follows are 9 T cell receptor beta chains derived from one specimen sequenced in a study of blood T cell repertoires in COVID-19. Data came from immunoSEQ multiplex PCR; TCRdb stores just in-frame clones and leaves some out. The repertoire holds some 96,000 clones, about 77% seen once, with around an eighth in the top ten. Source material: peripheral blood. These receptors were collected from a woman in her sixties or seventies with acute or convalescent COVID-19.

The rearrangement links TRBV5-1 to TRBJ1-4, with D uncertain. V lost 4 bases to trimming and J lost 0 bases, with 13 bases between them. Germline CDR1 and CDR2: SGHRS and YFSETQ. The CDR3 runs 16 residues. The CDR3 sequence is CASSTRGRSTNEKLFF. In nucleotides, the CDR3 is TGCGCCAGCAGCACCCGCGGGAGATCAACTAATGAAAAACTGTTTTTT.

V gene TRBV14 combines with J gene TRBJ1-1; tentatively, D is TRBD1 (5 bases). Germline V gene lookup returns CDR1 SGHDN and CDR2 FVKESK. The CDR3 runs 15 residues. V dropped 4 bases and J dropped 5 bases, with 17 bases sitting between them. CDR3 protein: CASSPGTGGKTEAFF. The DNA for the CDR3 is TGTGCCAGCAGCCCTGGAACAGGAGGGAAGACTGAAGCTTTCTTT.

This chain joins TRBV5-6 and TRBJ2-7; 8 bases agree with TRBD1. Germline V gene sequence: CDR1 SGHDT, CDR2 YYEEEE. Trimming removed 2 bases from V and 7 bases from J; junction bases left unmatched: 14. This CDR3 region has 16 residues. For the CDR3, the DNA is TGTGCCAGCAGCTTCTACGACAGGGGACAGCCTGCGGAGCAGTACGTC. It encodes CASSFYDRGQPAEQYV.

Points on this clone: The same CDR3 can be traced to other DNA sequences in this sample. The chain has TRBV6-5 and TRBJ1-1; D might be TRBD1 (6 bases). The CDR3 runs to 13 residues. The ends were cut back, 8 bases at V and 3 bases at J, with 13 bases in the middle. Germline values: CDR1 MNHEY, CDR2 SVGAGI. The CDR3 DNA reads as TGTGCCAGCCCGGTAGGGGGAGACACTGAAGCTTTCTTT. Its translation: CASPVGGDTEAFF.

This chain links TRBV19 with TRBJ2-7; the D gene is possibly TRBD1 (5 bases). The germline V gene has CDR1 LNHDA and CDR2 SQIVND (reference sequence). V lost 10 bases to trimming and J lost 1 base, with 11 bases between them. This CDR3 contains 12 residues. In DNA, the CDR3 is TGTGCCACCCGTGGGGCGTCCTACGAGCAGTACGTC. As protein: CATRGASYEQYV.

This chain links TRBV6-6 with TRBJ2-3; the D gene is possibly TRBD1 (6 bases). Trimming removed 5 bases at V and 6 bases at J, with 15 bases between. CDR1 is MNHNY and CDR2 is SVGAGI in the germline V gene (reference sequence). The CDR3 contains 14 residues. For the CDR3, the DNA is TGTGCCAGCAGTATATGGGGGCCTATGGATACGCAGTATTTT. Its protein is CASSIWGPMDTQYF.

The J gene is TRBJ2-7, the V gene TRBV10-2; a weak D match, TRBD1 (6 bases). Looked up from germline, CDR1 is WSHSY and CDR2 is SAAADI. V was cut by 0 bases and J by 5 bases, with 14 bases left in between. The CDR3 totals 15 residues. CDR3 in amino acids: CASSESGTSRNEQYV. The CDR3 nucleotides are TGCGCCAGCAGTGAGTCAGGGACATCGAGGAACGAGCAGTACGTC.

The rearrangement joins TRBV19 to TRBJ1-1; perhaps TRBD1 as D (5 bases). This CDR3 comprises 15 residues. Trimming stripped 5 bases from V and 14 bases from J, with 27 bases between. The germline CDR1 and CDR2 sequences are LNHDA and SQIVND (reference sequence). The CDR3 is CASSLATAIPSPSFF. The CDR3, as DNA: TGTGCCAGTAGTTTGGCGACAGCCATACCCAGCCCAAGCTTCTTT.

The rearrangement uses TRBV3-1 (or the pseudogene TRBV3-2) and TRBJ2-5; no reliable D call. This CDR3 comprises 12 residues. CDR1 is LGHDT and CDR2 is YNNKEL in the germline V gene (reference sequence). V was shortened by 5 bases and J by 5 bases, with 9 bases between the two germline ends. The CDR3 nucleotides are TGTGCCAGCAGCTACTCACCGGAGACCCAGTACTTC. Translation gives CASSYSPETQYF.